This T cell receptor (beta chain) was recorded in a study of blood T cell repertoires in COVID-19. Sequencing was performed with immunoSEQ multiplex PCR; in TCRdb, only in-frame clones are kept and a portion is missing. Of about 430,000 clones in the sample, 85% to 90% were seen once. Germline V lookup: CDR1 LGHDT, CDR2 YNNKEL (reference sequence). Trimming took 1 base from V and 5 from J, leaving 8 bases between them. The CDR3 is 14 residues long. This clone was counted a single time. The sequence was collected from a young man with COVID-19, enrolled during active disease. The specimen was peripheral blood. The chain carries TRBV3-1 (or the pseudogene TRBV3-2) and TRBJ2-2; D gene ambiguous. The CDR3 loop reads CASSQVDGTGELFF. As DNA, the CDR3 is TGTGCCAGCAGCCAAGTTGACGGGACCGGGGAGCTGTTTTTT.